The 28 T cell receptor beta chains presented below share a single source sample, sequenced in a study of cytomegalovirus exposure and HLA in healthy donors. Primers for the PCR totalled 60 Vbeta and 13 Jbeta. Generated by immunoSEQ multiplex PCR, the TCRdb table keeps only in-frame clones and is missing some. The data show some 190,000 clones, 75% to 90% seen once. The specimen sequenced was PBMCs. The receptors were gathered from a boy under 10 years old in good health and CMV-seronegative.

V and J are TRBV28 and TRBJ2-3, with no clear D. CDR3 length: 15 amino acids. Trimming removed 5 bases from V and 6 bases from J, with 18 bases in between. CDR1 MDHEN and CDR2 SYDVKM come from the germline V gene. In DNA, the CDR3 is TGTGCCAGCAGTCCCCTAATTGGTGGTATTGATACGCAGTATTTT. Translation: CASSPLIGGIDTQYF.

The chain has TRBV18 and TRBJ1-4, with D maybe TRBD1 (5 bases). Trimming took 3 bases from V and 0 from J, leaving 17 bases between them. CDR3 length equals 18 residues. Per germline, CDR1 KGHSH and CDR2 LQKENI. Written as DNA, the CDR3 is TGTGCCAGCTCACCTAAGACCGCCGGGGGTGCAACTAATGAAAAACTGTTTTTT. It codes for CASSPKTAGGATNEKLFF.

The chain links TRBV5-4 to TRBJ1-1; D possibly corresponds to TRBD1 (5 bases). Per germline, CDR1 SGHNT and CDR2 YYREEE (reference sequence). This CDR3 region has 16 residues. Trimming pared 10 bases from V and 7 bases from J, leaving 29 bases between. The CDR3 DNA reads TGTGCCCTGCAAAGCGGGGGGACCCCGATAACTAGTGAAGCTTTCTTT. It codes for CALQSGGTPITSEAFF.

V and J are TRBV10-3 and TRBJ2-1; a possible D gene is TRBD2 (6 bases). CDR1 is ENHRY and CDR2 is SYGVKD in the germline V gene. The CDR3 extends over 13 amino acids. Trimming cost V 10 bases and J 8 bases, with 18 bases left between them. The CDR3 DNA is TGTGCCAGCAGGATGGATAGCGGTGATGAGCAGTTCTTC. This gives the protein CASRMDSGDEQFF.

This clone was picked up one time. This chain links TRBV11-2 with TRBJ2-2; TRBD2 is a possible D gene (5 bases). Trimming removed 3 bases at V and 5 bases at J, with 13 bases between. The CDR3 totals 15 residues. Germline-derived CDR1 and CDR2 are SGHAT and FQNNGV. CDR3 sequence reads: CASSLVEGTTGELFF. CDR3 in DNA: TGTGCCAGCAGCTTGGTCGAGGGTACTACCGGGGAGCTGTTTTTT.

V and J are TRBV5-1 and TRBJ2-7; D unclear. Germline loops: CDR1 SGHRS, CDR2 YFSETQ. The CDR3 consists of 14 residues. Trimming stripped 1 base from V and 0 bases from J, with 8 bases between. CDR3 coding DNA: TGCGCCAGCAGCTTGACAGTAAGCTCCTACGAGCAGTACTTC. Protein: CASSLTVSSYEQYF. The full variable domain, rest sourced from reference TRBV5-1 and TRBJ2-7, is KAGVTQTPRYLIKTRGQQVTLSCSPISGHRSVSWYQQTPGQGLQFLFEYFSETQRNKGNFPGRFSGRQFSNSRSEMNVSTLELGDSALYLCASSLTVSSYEQYFGPGTRLTVT.

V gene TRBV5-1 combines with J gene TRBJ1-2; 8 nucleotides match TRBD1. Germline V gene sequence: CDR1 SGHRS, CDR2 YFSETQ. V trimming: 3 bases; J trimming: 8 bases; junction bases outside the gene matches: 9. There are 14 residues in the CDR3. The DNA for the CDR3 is TGCGCCAGCAGCTGGATGACAGGGGCGGACGGCTACACCTTC. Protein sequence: CASSWMTGADGYTF.

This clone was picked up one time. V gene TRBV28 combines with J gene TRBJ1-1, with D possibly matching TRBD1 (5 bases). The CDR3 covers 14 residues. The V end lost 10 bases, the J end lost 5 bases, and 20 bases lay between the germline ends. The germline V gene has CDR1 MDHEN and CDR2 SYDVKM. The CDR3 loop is CAIRTGGLGTEAFF. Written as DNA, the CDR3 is TGTGCCATCCGAACCGGGGGGTTAGGGACTGAAGCTTTCTTT.

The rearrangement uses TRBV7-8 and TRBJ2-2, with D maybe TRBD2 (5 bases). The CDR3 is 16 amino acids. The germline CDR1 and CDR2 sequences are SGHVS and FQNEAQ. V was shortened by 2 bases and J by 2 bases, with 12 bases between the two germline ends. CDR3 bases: TGTGCCAGCAGCTTAAAGGCTAGCCGAAACACCGGGGAGCTGTTTTTT. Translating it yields CASSLKASRNTGELFF.

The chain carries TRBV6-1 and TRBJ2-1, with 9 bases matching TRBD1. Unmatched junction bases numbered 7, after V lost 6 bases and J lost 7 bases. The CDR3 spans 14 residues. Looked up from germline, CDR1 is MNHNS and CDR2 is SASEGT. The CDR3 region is CASSRGQGGNEQFF. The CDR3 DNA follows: TGTGCCAGCAGCCGGGGACAGGGTGGTAATGAGCAGTTCTTC.

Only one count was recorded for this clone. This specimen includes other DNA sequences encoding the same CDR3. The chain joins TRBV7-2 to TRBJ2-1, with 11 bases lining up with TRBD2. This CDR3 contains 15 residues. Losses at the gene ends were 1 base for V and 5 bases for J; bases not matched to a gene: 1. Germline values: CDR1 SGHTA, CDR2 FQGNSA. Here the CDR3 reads CASSLGLAGNNEQFF. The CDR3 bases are TGTGCCAGCAGCTTAGGACTAGCGGGGAACAATGAGCAGTTCTTC. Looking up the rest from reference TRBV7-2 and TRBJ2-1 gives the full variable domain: GAGVSQSPSNKVTEKGKDVELRCDPISGHTALYWYRQSLGQGLEFLIYFQGNSAPDKSGLPSDRFSAERTGGSVSTLTIQRTQQEDSAVYLCASSLGLAGNNEQFFGPGTRLTVL.

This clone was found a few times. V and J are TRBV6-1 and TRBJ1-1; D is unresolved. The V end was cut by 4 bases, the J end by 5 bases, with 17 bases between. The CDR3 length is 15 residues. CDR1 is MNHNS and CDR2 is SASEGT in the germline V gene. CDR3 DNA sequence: TGTGCCAGCAGTGCGATACGGGAGGGAGCTACTGAAGCTTTCTTT. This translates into CASSAIREGATEAFF.

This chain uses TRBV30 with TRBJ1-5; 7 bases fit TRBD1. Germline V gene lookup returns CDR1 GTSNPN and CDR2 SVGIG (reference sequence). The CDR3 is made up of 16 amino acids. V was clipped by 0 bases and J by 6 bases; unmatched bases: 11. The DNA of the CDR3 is TGTGCCTGGAGTGTAGGAGACAGGGCGTGGGGTCAGCCCCAGCATTTT. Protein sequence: CAWSVGDRAWGQPQHF. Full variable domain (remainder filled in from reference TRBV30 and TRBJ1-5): SQTIHQWPATLVQPVGSPLSLECTVEGTSNPNLYWYRQAAGRGLQLLFYSVGIGQISSEVPQNLSASRPQDRQFILSSKKLLLSDSGFYLCAWSVGDRAWGQPQHFGDGTRLSIL.

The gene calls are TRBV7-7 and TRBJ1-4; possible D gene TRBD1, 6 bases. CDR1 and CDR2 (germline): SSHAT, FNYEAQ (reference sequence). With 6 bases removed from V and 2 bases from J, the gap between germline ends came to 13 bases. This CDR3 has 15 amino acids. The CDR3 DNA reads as TGTGCCAGCAGTCGGACAGACAGCACTAATGAAAAACTGTTTTTT. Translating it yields CASSRTDSTNEKLFF.

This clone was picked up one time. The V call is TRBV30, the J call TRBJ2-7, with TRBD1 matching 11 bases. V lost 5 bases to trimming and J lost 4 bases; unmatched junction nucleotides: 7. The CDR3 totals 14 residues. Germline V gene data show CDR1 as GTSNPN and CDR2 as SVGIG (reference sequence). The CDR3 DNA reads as TGTGCCTGGGGGAGGGACAGGGGGTTTTACGAGCAGTACTTC. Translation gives CAWGRDRGFYEQYF.

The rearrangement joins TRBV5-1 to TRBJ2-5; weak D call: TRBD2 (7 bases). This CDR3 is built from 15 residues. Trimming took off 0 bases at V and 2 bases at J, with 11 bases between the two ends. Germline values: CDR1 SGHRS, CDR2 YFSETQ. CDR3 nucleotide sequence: TGCGCCAGCAGCTTGGGGACAGCGGGACAAGAGACCCAGTACTTC. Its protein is CASSLGTAGQETQYF.

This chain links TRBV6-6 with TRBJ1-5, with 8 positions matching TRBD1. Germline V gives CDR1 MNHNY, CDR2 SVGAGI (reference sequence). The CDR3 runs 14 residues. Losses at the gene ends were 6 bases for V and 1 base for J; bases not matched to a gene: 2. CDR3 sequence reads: CASSGQGSNQPQHF. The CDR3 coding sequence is TGTGCCAGCAGCGGACAGGGAAGCAATCAGCCCCAGCATTTT.

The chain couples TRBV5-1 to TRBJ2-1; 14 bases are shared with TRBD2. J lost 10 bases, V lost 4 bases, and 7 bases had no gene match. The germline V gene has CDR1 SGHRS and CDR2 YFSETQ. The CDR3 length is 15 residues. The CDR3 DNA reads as TGCGCCAGCAGCGGGGGACTAGCGGGAGAAGGAGAGCAGTTCTTC. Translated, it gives CASSGGLAGEGEQFF. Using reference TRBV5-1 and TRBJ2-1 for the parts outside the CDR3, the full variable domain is KAGVTQTPRYLIKTRGQQVTLSCSPISGHRSVSWYQQTPGQGLQFLFEYFSETQRNKGNFPGRFSGRQFSNSRSEMNVSTLELGDSALYLCASSGGLAGEGEQFFGPGTRLTVL.

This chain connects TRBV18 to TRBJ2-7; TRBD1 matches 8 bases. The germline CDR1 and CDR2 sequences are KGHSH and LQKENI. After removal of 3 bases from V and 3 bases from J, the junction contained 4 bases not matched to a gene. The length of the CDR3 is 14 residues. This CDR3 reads CASSPPGTGYEQYF. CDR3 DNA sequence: TGTGCCAGCTCACCGCCCGGGACAGGCTACGAGCAGTACTTC.

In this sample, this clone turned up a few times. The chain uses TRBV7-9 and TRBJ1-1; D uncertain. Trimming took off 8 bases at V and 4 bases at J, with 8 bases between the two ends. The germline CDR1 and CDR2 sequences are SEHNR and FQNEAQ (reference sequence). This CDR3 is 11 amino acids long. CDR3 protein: CASGRGTEAFF. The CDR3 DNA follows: TGTGCCAGCGGTCGGGGCACTGAAGCTTTCTTT.

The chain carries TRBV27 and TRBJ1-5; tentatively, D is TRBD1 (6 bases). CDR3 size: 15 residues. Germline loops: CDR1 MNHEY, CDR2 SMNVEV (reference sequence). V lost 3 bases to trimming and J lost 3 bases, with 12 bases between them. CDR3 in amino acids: CASSFAGDINQPQHF. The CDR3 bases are TGTGCCAGCAGTTTTGCAGGGGACATCAATCAGCCCCAGCATTTT.

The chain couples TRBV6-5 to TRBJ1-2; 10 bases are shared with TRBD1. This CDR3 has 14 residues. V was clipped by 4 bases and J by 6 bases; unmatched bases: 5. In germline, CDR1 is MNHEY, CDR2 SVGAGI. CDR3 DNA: TGTGCCAGCAGTTCCCCCGGGACAGGGGATGGCTACACCTTC. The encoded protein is CASSSPGTGDGYTF.

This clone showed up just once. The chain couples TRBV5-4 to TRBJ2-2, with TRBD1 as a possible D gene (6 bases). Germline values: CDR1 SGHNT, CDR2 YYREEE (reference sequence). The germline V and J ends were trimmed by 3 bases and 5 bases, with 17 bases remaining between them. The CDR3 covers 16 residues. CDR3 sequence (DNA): TGTGCCAGCAGCTCCCCTCCCAGGGGATCGACCGGGGAGCTGTTTTTT. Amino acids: CASSSPPRGSTGELFF.

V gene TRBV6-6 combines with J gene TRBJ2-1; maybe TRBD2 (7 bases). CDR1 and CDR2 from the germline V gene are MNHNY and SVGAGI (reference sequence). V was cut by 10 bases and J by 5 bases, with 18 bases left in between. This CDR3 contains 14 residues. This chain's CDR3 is CATTGGSVNNEQFF. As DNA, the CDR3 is TGTGCCACTACGGGGGGCAGTGTCAACAATGAGCAGTTCTTC.

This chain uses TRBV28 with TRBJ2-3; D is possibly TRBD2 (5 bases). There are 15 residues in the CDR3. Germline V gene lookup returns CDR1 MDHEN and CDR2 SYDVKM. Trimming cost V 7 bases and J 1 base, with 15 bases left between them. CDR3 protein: CASTTLTGGTDTQYF. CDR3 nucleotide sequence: TGTGCCAGCACCACTTTGACCGGGGGCACAGATACGCAGTATTTT.

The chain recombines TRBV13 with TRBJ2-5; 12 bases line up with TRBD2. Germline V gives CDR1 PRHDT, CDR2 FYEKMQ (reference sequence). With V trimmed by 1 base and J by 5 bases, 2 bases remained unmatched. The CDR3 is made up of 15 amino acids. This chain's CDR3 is CASSLAGTSGETQYF. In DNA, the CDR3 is TGTGCCAGCAGCTTAGCCGGGACTAGCGGGGAGACCCAGTACTTC.

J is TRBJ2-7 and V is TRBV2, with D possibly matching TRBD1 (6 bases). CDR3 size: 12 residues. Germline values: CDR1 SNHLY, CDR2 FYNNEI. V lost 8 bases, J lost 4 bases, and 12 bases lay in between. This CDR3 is CASRDTRYEQYF. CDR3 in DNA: TGTGCCAGCCGGGACACCCGATACGAGCAGTACTTC.

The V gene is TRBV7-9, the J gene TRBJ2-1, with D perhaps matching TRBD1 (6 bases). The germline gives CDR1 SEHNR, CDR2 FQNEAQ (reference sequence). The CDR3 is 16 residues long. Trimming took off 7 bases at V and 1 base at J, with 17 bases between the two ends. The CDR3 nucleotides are TGTGCCAGCATCCTCCCGGACAGCTTTTCCTACAATGAGCAGTTCTTC. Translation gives CASILPDSFSYNEQFF. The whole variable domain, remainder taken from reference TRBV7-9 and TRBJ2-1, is DTGVSQNPRHKITKRGQNVTFRCDPISEHNRLYWYRQTLGQGPEFLTYFQNEAQLEKSRLLSDRFSAERPKGSFSTLEIQRTEQGDSAMYLCASILPDSFSYNEQFFGPGTRLTVL.